This T cell receptor beta chain was recovered during a study of blood T cell repertoires in COVID-19. Study overall: Samples taken during acute and convalescent COVID-19 were collected in the United States, Italy and Spain. The cDNA or gDNA used as material had been derived from T cells, B-cell-depleted T cells, or PBMCs.

Original processing methods: Amplification of reference gene primers provided the estimated nucleated cell counts. TCRdb keeps only in-frame clones here, not all; method: immunoSEQ multiplex PCR. V and J calls plus clone size are reproduced from that table; the DNA served to infer D and trimming. The sample consists of 200,000 to 250,000 clones, less than 90% of them appearing once. V dropped 2 bases and J dropped 3; count of bases not matched to a gene: 11. This CDR3 region has 17 residues. Germline CDR1 SGHTS, CDR2 YDEGEE. Each participant's cohort was designated according to participant-reported clinical history.

The sequence was collected from a woman aged 25 to 39 who had recovered from COVID-19. Source material: PBMCs or T cells enriched from blood (not recorded which). The gene calls are TRBV5-8 and TRBJ2-3, with 8 nucleotides matching TRBD2. The CDR3 loop reads CASSFSTSGSPTDTQYF. The CDR3 region has the DNA TGTGCCAGCAGCTTCTCTACTAGCGGCTCCCCTACAGATACGCAGTATTTT. The complete variable domain, with remaining parts taken from reference TRBV5-8 and TRBJ2-3, reads EAGVTQSPTHLIKTRGQQATLRCSPISGHTSVYWYQQALGLGLQFLLWYDEGEERNRGNFPPRFSGRQFPNYSSELNVNALELEDSALYLCASSFSTSGSPTDTQYFGPGTRLTVL.